One sample yielded the 17 T cell receptor beta chains listed below, sequenced in a study of CD8 T cells in ankylosing spondylitis. TCRdb re-called the 5' RACE reads through MiXCR, storing one row per CDR3 protein. The repertoire consists of around 130,000 distinct CDR3 sequences, with 17% occurring once and the leading ten covering about 33%. Study outcomes and limitations: Blood from ankylosing spondylitis patients appeared to carry a characteristic roughly 8-variant TCR beta motif.

These receptors' antigens are unknown. The sample was blood, either unsorted or a sorted T cell fraction (not recorded which). Receptor source: a male donor with ankylosing spondylitis.

CDR3 DNA sequence: TGTGCCAGCAGACCCTATTTGGGGCTAGCGGGAGAGAATGAGCAGTTCTTC. Its translation: CASRPYLGLAGENEQFF. The chain has TRBV28 and TRBJ2-1; 10 bases are shared with TRBD2. Germline CDR1 MDHEN, CDR2 SYDVKM. Trimming removed 6 bases from V and 7 bases from J; junction bases left unmatched: 15. The length of the CDR3 is 17 residues.

DNA of the CDR3: TGTGCCAGCAGCCCTTGGATACTCGTTACGCAGTATTTT. It codes for CASSPWILVTQYF. The chain has TRBV5-8 and TRBJ2-3; no firm D call. Germline V gene sequence: CDR1 SGHTS, CDR2 YDEGEE. CDR3 length equals 13 residues. V gave up 4 bases and J gave up 8 bases, with 14 bases separating them. The variable domain in full, with the rest retrieved from reference TRBV5-8 and TRBJ2-3, is EAGVTQSPTHLIKTRGQQATLRCSPISGHTSVYWYQQALGLGLQFLLWYDEGEERNRGNFPPRFSGRQFPNYSSELNVNALELEDSALYLCASSPWILVTQYFGPGTRLTVL.

The chain is built from TRBV6-1 and TRBJ2-7; D could derive from TRBD1 or TRBD2 (5 bases each). Trimming shortened V by 7 bases and J by 2 bases, and 15 bases separated the two germline ends. The CDR3 sequence is 14 residues long. Germline assignment: CDR1 MNHNS and CDR2 SASEGT. The CDR3 loop is CASTSRGIPYEQYF. The CDR3 DNA sequence: TGTGCCAGCACCTCACGGGGCATCCCCTACGAGCAGTACTTC.

The table lists this clonotype with many counts. The chain couples TRBV7-9 to TRBJ2-5, with 8 bases that match TRBD2. The ends lost 0 bases at V and 2 bases at J; junction bases unmatched: 8. The CDR3 sequence is 17 residues long. Germline CDR1 is SEHNR and CDR2 is FQNEAQ (reference sequence). The CDR3 DNA reads as TGTGCCAGCAGCTTAGCCCCAGTAGCGGGGTTACAAGAGACCCAGTACTTC. Its protein product is CASSLAPVAGLQETQYF.

The chain carries TRBV27 and TRBJ2-1; D possibly corresponds to TRBD2 (5 bases). CDR3 size: 16 residues. Trimming shortened V by 5 bases and J by 0 bases, and 14 bases separated the two germline ends. Germline loops: CDR1 MNHEY, CDR2 SMNVEV (reference sequence). CDR3 amino acids: CASSNPEVSSYNEQFF. For the CDR3, the DNA is TGTGCCAGCAGTAACCCGGAGGTGAGCTCCTACAATGAGCAGTTCTTC.

This clonotype came up a few times. This chain connects TRBV7-6 to TRBJ2-5, with D uncertain. Trimming removed 1 base from V and 4 bases from J, with 13 bases in between. The CDR3 runs 15 residues. Germline CDR1 SGHVS, CDR2 FNYEAQ. DNA for the CDR3: TGTGCCAGCAGCTTAGTAACGCTCTCTCGAGAGACCCAGTACTTC. Translated: CASSLVTLSRETQYF.

CDR3 in amino acids: CASSALGVGPYNEQFF. CDR3 nucleotide sequence: TGTGCCAGCAGCGCCCTTGGGGTGGGGCCTTACAATGAGCAGTTCTTC. The V call is TRBV11-3, the J call TRBJ2-1, with a weak D call TRBD1 (5 bases). V was pared by 5 bases and J by 4 bases, with 18 bases between. The germline gives CDR1 SGHNT, CDR2 YENEEA. The CDR3 length is 16 residues.

This clonotype has just a few counts. The chain is built from TRBV20-1 and TRBJ2-7; 8 nucleotides match TRBD1. The CDR3 has 14 amino acids. With 0 bases clipped from V and 2 bases from J, the junction kept 3 bases outside the gene matches. Germline V gives CDR1 DFQATT, CDR2 SNEGSKA (reference sequence). The CDR3 region has the DNA TGCAGTGCTAGAGATAGGGACAGGACCTACGAGCAGTACTTC. Protein: CSARDRDRTYEQYF.

This clonotype was seen repeatedly, ten times or more. The chain has TRBV7-9 and TRBJ2-2; D is possibly TRBD1 (5 bases). The CDR3 has 13 amino acids. Deletions cut 3 bases from V and 6 bases from J, with 8 bases between. Per the germline V gene, CDR1 is SEHNR and CDR2 is FQNEAQ (reference sequence). The chain's CDR3 is CASSFRAPGELFF. In DNA, the CDR3 is TGTGCCAGCAGCTTCAGGGCACCCGGGGAGCTGTTTTTT.

The chain recombines TRBV4-2 with TRBJ2-2; D is possibly TRBD2 (5 bases). CDR3 length equals 16 residues. V shed 1 base and J shed 6 bases, with 15 bases lying between them. CDR1 and CDR2 (germline): LGHNA, YNFKEQ. CDR3 nucleotide sequence: TGTGCCAGCAGCCAAGCGGAGAGGGCCGAATCCGGGGAGCTGTTTTTT. Translation: CASSQAERAESGELFF.

This clonotype was picked up a small number of times. This chain connects TRBV12-3 or TRBV12-4 to TRBJ2-3; 8 nucleotides line up with TRBD2. V was clipped by 4 bases and J by 2 bases; unmatched bases: 8. This CDR3 has 16 residues. The CDR3 DNA is TGTGCCAGCAGTTCCGGACTAGCCCACCACACAGATACGCAGTATTTT. Its protein is CASSSGLAHHTDTQYF.

This chain connects TRBV30 to TRBJ2-7, with 13 nucleotides matching TRBD2. This CDR3 has 16 residues. Germline trimming cut 4 bases from V and 0 bases from J; bases unmatched to any gene: 6. Germline values: CDR1 GTSNPN, CDR2 SVGIG (reference sequence). CDR3 amino acids: CAWTQGLAGSSYEQYF. The DNA of the CDR3 is TGTGCCTGGACCCAGGGACTAGCGGGATCCTCCTACGAGCAGTACTTC.

This sequence joins TRBV5-1 and TRBJ2-7, with 7 bases fitting TRBD1. Trimming at V came to 4 bases and at J to 3 bases, leaving 13 bases not matched to a gene. CDR1 is SGHRS and CDR2 is YFSETQ in the germline V gene. The CDR3 totals 16 residues. The CDR3 sequence: CASSAGTEQRYYEQYF. CDR3 DNA: TGCGCCAGCAGCGCAGGGACAGAGCAGCGTTACTACGAGCAGTACTTC.

This clonotype showed up just a few times. The V call is TRBV4-3, the J call TRBJ2-2; possibly TRBD2 for D (6 bases). Trimming removed 2 bases at V and 6 bases at J, with 13 bases between. This CDR3 is built from 15 residues. Per the germline V gene, CDR1 is LGHNA and CDR2 is YSLEER. The CDR3 reads CASSQTSRGAGELFF. The CDR3, as DNA: TGCGCCAGCAGCCAAACCTCGCGGGGCGCCGGGGAGCTGTTTTTT.

The chain links TRBV29-1 to TRBJ2-7, with 10 bases fitting TRBD2. The germline CDR1 and CDR2 sequences are SQVTM and ANQGSEA. CDR3 size: 14 residues. Losses at the gene ends were 6 bases for V and 1 base for J; bases not matched to a gene: 6. The CDR3 coding sequence is TGCAGCGTGTTCACTAGCGGGATGTCCTACGAGCAGTACTTC. Its protein product is CSVFTSGMSYEQYF.

V usage is TRBV27 and J usage is TRBJ2-1, with TRBD1 matching over 10 bases. The CDR3 sequence is 15 residues long. Germline V gives CDR1 MNHEY, CDR2 SMNVEV (reference sequence). Trimming removed 3 bases from V and 6 bases from J; junction bases left unmatched: 5. CDR3 in amino acids: CASSLAGTGANEQFF. The CDR3 DNA reads as TGTGCCAGCAGTTTGGCCGGGACAGGGGCCAATGAGCAGTTCTTC.

This clonotype was counted a few times. The chain is built from TRBV9 and TRBJ2-2, with 7 positions matching TRBD2. Germline CDR1 is SGDLS and CDR2 is YYNGEE. The CDR3 length is 17 residues. Unmatched junction bases numbered 10, after V lost 2 bases and J lost 3 bases. The CDR3 nucleotides are TGTGCCAGCAGCGTCAACCCGACTAGCACGTACACCGGGGAGCTGTTTTTT. This gives the protein CASSVNPTSTYTGELFF.